The 27 T cell receptor beta chains listed next were all sequenced from one sample in a study of CD8 T cells in ankylosing spondylitis (dated by TCRdb to 2016 to 2017). Paper-wide results and their limitations: A TCR beta motif of several highly homologous amino acid variants appeared characteristic of blood from ankylosing spondylitis patients.

Libraries were constructed by 5' RACE. For sequencing, an Illumina HiSeq 2500 was employed. TCRdb reran the public reads through fastp at Q25 and MiXCR, keeping productive beta chains. CDR3 protein duplicates are merged, each entry listing the most common genes and DNA. Present in this sample are around 770,000 distinct CDR3 sequences, about 11% of which were seen just once. 0.51% of the sample belongs to the ten largest clones. Their recognized antigens are unknown. The sample taken for sequencing was blood, either unsorted or a sorted T cell fraction (not recorded which). Every receptor here comes from a male donor with ankylosing spondylitis.

The table lists this clonotype with many counts. This chain links TRBV25-1 with TRBJ2-7; weak D call: TRBD1 (5 bases). Per germline, CDR1 MGHDK and CDR2 SYGVNS. The CDR3 extends over 14 amino acids. Trimming shortened V by 6 bases and J by 2 bases, and 14 bases separated the two germline ends. CDR3 residues: CASRTPGPAYEQYF. CDR3 DNA sequence: TGTGCCAGCAGGACCCCAGGGCCGGCCTACGAGCAGTACTTC.

This clonotype occurred a few times. The chain links TRBV29-1 to TRBJ1-4, with 7 bases aligning to TRBD1. V was pared by 7 bases and J by 8 bases, with 10 bases of the junction left unmatched. CDR1 and CDR2 (germline): SQVTM, ANQGSEA. This CDR3 comprises 13 residues. The CDR3 nucleotides read TGCAGCGGTTACAGGGGAAGCGGCGAAAAACTGTTTTTT. This sequence encodes CSGYRGSGEKLFF.

In its sample, this clonotype was seen many times. V is TRBV20-1 and J is TRBJ2-5; a possible D gene is TRBD2 (6 bases). The CDR3 is 12 residues long. V was shortened by 5 bases and J by 5 bases, with 12 bases between the two germline ends. CDR1 is DFQATT, CDR2 SNEGSKA, per germline (reference sequence). This CDR3 is CSAAGGAETQYF. CDR3 in DNA: TGCAGTGCTGCCGGCGGGGCGGAGACCCAGTACTTC.

Ten or more counts support this clonotype. This sequence joins TRBV10-3 and TRBJ2-5; tentative D call: TRBD1 (6 bases). Per germline, CDR1 ENHRY and CDR2 SYGVKD. The length of the CDR3 is 16 residues. Trimming shortened V by 3 bases and J by 7 bases, and 21 bases separated the two germline ends. The CDR3 region is CAISEYGGQTSRTQYF. The CDR3 region has the DNA TGTGCCATCAGTGAATACGGTGGACAGACAAGTAGGACCCAGTACTTC.

The gene calls are TRBV7-2 and TRBJ2-1; tentatively, D is TRBD1 (5 bases). This CDR3 comprises 15 residues. V gave up 0 bases and J gave up 7 bases, with 13 bases separating them. Germline lookup yields CDR1 SGHTA and CDR2 FQGNSA. The CDR3 coding sequence is TGTGCCAGCAGCTTAGCTTATTTCCAGGGAAATGAGCAGTTCTTC. Translated: CASSLAYFQGNEQFF. The variable domain in full, with the rest retrieved from reference TRBV7-2 and TRBJ2-1, is GAGVSQSPSNKVTEKGKDVELRCDPISGHTALYWYRQSLGQGLEFLIYFQGNSAPDKSGLPSDRFSAERTGGSVSTLTIQRTQQEDSAVYLCASSLAYFQGNEQFFGPGTRLTVL.

V is TRBV4-3 and J is TRBJ1-6; 8 bases align to TRBD1. Germline assignment: CDR1 LGHNA and CDR2 YSLEER. The CDR3 spans 15 residues. Losses at the gene ends were 1 base for V and 5 bases for J; bases not matched to a gene: 1. CDR3 amino acids: CASSQVDRDNSPLHF. The CDR3 nucleotides are TGCGCCAGCAGCCAAGTGGACAGGGATAATTCACCCCTCCACTTT.

The J gene is TRBJ1-5, the V gene TRBV20-1, with D possibly matching TRBD1 (6 bases). Germline values: CDR1 DFQATT, CDR2 SNEGSKA (reference sequence). CDR3 length equals 13 residues. Between the trimmed V and J ends, which lost 6 bases and 7 bases, there was a span of 16 bases. The CDR3 DNA reads as TGCAGTGCCTTCTACAGGGAGGGCCAGCCCCAGCATTTT. Translation: CSAFYREGQPQHF.

The chain has TRBV7-2 and TRBJ1-4; TRBD1 agrees at 8 bases. V lost 5 bases to trimming and J lost 8 bases; unmatched junction nucleotides: 4. CDR3 length equals 13 residues. CDR1 SGHTA and CDR2 FQGNSA come from the germline V gene. As DNA, the CDR3 is TGTGCCAGCAGCATACAGGGGGAAGAAAAACTGTTTTTT. Its translation is CASSIQGEEKLFF.

The J gene is TRBJ2-1, the V gene TRBV20-1, with D unclear. V was cut by 6 bases and J by 5 bases, with 11 bases left in between. The CDR3 is 12 amino acids. CDR1 is DFQATT, CDR2 SNEGSKA, per germline (reference sequence). CDR3 protein: CSAAVGNNEQFF. The CDR3 DNA reads as TGCAGTGCCGCTGTTGGGAACAATGAGCAGTTCTTC.

This clonotype appeared many times. The chain joins TRBV7-2 to TRBJ2-5; D is ambiguous. The V end lost 2 bases, the J end lost 4 bases, and 8 bases lay between the germline ends. Germline V gene data show CDR1 as SGHTA and CDR2 as FQGNSA. The CDR3 runs 13 residues. In DNA, the CDR3 is TGTGCCAGCAGCTTACTGGGAAGAGAGACCCAGTACTTC. Translating gives CASSLLGRETQYF.

This clonotype occurred many times. J is TRBJ1-5 and V is TRBV7-2, with 7 positions matching TRBD1. Germline values: CDR1 SGHTA, CDR2 FQGNSA. This CDR3 spans 13 amino acids. V lost 3 bases to trimming and J lost 5 bases; unmatched junction nucleotides: 1. The DNA for the CDR3 is TGTGCCAGCAGCTTGACAGGGTATCAGCCCCAGCATTTT. Translating it yields CASSLTGYQPQHF.

The rearrangement joins TRBV12-3 or TRBV12-4 to TRBJ2-3; D ambiguous. V was cut by 1 base and J by 1 base, with 9 bases left in between. The CDR3 is 15 residues long. The CDR3 DNA is TGTGCCAGCAGTTTAGTGTTGACCGGCACAGATACGCAGTATTTT. Amino acids: CASSLVLTGTDTQYF.

This chain connects TRBV20-1 to TRBJ1-2, with a possible D match to TRBD1 (5 bases). Germline CDR1 is DFQATT and CDR2 is SNEGSKA (reference sequence). CDR3 length equals 15 residues. Trimming pared 6 bases from V and 7 bases from J, leaving 24 bases between. The CDR3 DNA follows: TGCAGTGCCCCTAACCCCTGGGGAGGGGCCTTTGGCTACACCTTC. Amino acids: CSAPNPWGGAFGYTF.

The rearrangement links TRBV19 to TRBJ2-3; 13 nucleotides match TRBD2. The CDR3 is 16 residues long. The V gene end was trimmed by 6 bases and the J gene end by 2 bases; junction bases not matched to a gene: 5. Per the germline V gene, CDR1 is LNHDA and CDR2 is SQIVND (reference sequence). This CDR3 reads CASSRTSGRVTDTQYF. The DNA of the CDR3 is TGTGCCAGTAGCCGGACTAGCGGGAGAGTCACAGATACGCAGTATTTT.

This clonotype was seen a few times. The chain joins TRBV9 to TRBJ2-3; 7 bases are shared with TRBD2. The germline gives CDR1 SGDLS, CDR2 YYNGEE. This CDR3 comprises 16 residues. J gave up 1 base and V 4 bases, and 9 bases lay outside the gene matches. The CDR3 coding sequence is TGTGCCAGCAGCCCCCGGCGTGGGGGGGGCACAGATACGCAGTATTTT. Translating gives CASSPRRGGGTDTQYF.

This clonotype was found many times. This chain links TRBV9 with TRBJ2-5, with unresolved D. V was trimmed by 1 base and J by 7 bases, leaving 8 bases between them. Germline V CDR1 and CDR2: SGDLS, YYNGEE. The CDR3 loop spans 12 amino acids. The CDR3 spells CASSVTGGTQYF. CDR3 nucleotides: TGTGCCAGCAGCGTAACCGGCGGGACCCAGTACTTC.

The sample holds a few counts of this clonotype. The V and J genes are TRBV7-9 and TRBJ1-1; TRBD1 agrees at 8 bases. Looked up from germline, CDR1 is SEHNR and CDR2 is FQNEAQ (reference sequence). This CDR3 is 13 amino acids long. Losses at the gene ends were 5 bases for V and 6 bases for J; bases not matched to a gene: 5. As DNA, the CDR3 is TGTGCCAGCAGCCCTGGACAGGGATCTGAAGCTTTCTTT. Translation gives CASSPGQGSEAFF.

The table lists this clonotype with many counts. The genes are TRBV7-2 and TRBJ1-1; unclear D gene. Germline V CDR1 and CDR2: SGHTA, FQGNSA. V was cut by 4 bases and J by 1 base, with 7 bases left in between. The CDR3 consists of 13 residues. The CDR3 spells CASSSFGNTEAFF. The CDR3 DNA reads TGTGCCAGCAGCTCCTTCGGGAACACTGAAGCTTTCTTT.

This clonotype occurred a few times. The rearrangement uses TRBV20-1 and TRBJ2-2; TRBD1 is a possible D gene (5 bases). V lost 4 bases and J lost 1, with 16 bases in between. The CDR3 totals 16 residues. Germline loops: CDR1 DFQATT, CDR2 SNEGSKA (reference sequence). The CDR3 DNA is TGCAGTGCTAAAACAGGAGAGACCCAGAACACCGGGGAGCTGTTTTTT. Translating it yields CSAKTGETQNTGELFF.

This clonotype has at least ten counts. V gene TRBV20-1 combines with J gene TRBJ2-7, with unresolved D. Trimming left V 6 bases short and J 9 bases short, with 21 bases between. CDR1 DFQATT and CDR2 SNEGSKA come from the germline V gene (reference sequence). CDR3 length: 13 amino acids. DNA of the CDR3: TGCAGTGCACAAAGGGATTCAGCCATCGGGCAGTACTTC. Protein product: CSAQRDSAIGQYF.

The chain has TRBV6-5 and TRBJ1-5; D is unclear. Germline V gene lookup returns CDR1 MNHEY and CDR2 SVGAGI. V was clipped by 2 bases and J by 1 base, with 9 bases between them. The CDR3 covers 15 residues. The CDR3 DNA follows: TGTGCCAGCAGTTACGGGAGCGGGAGCAATCAGCCCCAGCATTTT. This gives the protein CASSYGSGSNQPQHF.

This clonotype was seen more than once but under ten times. The rearrangement joins TRBV4-2 to TRBJ2-1, with 7 bases identical to TRBD2. Germline-derived CDR1 and CDR2 are LGHNA and YNFKEQ. V gave up 6 bases and J gave up 8 bases; unmatched junction bases: 13. This CDR3 is 15 amino acids long. CDR3 residues: CASRVAGRDEDEQFF. In nucleotides, the CDR3 is TGTGCCAGCAGGGTAGCGGGCCGCGATGAGGATGAGCAGTTCTTC.

This clonotype was picked up a small number of times. The gene calls are TRBV6-5 and TRBJ2-2, with D perhaps matching TRBD2 (5 bases). Trimming left V 4 bases short and J 4 bases short, with 13 bases between. Germline lookup yields CDR1 MNHEY and CDR2 SVGAGI. The CDR3 is made up of 15 amino acids. CDR3 protein: CASSSRAAGTGELFF. The CDR3 DNA is TGTGCCAGCAGTTCCCGGGCTGCGGGCACCGGGGAGCTGTTTTTT.

The chain links TRBV15 to TRBJ1-2, with TRBD1 matching 8 bases. CDR3 length: 12 residues. J was trimmed by 8 bases and V by 5 bases; bases with no gene match: 4. Germline V gene data show CDR1 as LNHNV and CDR2 as YYDKDF (reference sequence). The CDR3 loop is CATSGQGRGYTF. The CDR3 bases are TGTGCCACCAGCGGACAGGGTAGGGGCTACACCTTC.

In its sample, this clonotype was seen a few times. V gene TRBV20-1 combines with J gene TRBJ2-3, with D hard to call. This CDR3 has 10 amino acids. V dropped 6 bases and J dropped 10 bases, with 11 bases sitting between them. Germline CDR1 DFQATT, CDR2 SNEGSKA (reference sequence). CDR3 DNA sequence: TGCAGTGCCGGCATAGTGGCGCAGTATTTT. It yields the protein CSAGIVAQYF.

This chain links TRBV5-5 with TRBJ2-6; maybe TRBD1 (5 bases). Germline V gene sequence: CDR1 SGHKS, CDR2 YYEKEE (reference sequence). The CDR3 is 15 amino acids. V was shortened by 4 bases and J by 3 bases, with 11 bases between the two germline ends. Written as DNA, the CDR3 is TGTGCCAGCAGCGTGCAGGGTGGTGGGGCCAACGTCCTGACTTTC. Its protein is CASSVQGGGANVLTF.

The CDR3 nucleotides are TGCGCCAGCAGCTACACAATAATAGCAGGCGGGAGCATATACAATGAGCAGTTCTTC. This translates into CASSYTIIAGGSIYNEQFF. The chain is built from TRBV5-1 and TRBJ2-1; 7 positions match TRBD2. Germline CDR1 and CDR2: SGHRS and YFSETQ. Trimming cost V 3 bases and J 4 bases; bases outside gene matches: 19. The CDR3 consists of 19 residues.